This passage covers 30 T cell receptor beta chains from one sample sequenced in a study of T-cell reconstitution after alpha-beta-depleted transplantation in children. For TCRbeta, the library was prepared with unique molecular identifiers. TCRdb ran MiXCR on the PCR reads and lists one entry per CDR3 protein. The table shows around 360,000 distinct CDR3 sequences, with around a tenth occurring only once. The sample was PBMCs from the stem cell graft donor, taken from the stem cell graft. The receptor source for this set is a human donor who donated a stem cell graft to a child with acute lymphoblastic leukemia.

CDR3: CSVLWYTGELFF. CDR3 in DNA: TGCAGCGTTCTCTGGTACACCGGGGAGCTGTTTTTT. V gene TRBV29-1 combines with J gene TRBJ2-2; no clear D gene. CDR3 length: 12 amino acids. V lost 5 bases to trimming and J lost 3 bases, with 7 bases between them. Germline CDR1 is SQVTM and CDR2 is ANQGSEA.

The chain employs TRBV4-3 and TRBJ2-2, with D possibly matching TRBD1 (6 bases). This CDR3 is built from 15 residues. Trimming took 2 bases from V and 4 from J, leaving 11 bases between them. CDR1 is LGHNA, CDR2 YSLEER, per germline. The CDR3 nucleotides read TGCGCCAGCAGCCAAATTACAGGGCTCACCGGGGAGCTGTTTTTT. Translation gives CASSQITGLTGELFF.

This clonotype showed up many times. The V gene is TRBV28, the J gene TRBJ2-1; TRBD1 might be the D (5 bases). The V gene lost 3 bases and the J gene lost 8 bases, with 17 bases spanning the gap. Per germline, CDR1 MDHEN and CDR2 SYDVKM. This CDR3 contains 15 residues. CDR3 nucleotides: TGTGCCAGCAGTTTTGGAGACAGACCTCAGTATGAGCAGTTCTTC. Translated, it gives CASSFGDRPQYEQFF.

The chain has TRBV12-3 or TRBV12-4 and TRBJ2-2; D is ambiguous. Trimming took off 5 bases at V and 3 bases at J, with 10 bases between the two ends. This CDR3 contains 14 residues. CDR3 coding DNA: TGTGCCAGCAGTCCCGGACCCCACACCGGGGAGCTGTTTTTT. Translated: CASSPGPHTGELFF.

This chain connects TRBV5-1 to TRBJ1-2, with D perhaps matching TRBD1 (5 bases). The CDR3 spans 15 residues. V was cut by 5 bases and J by 3 bases, with 17 bases left in between. Germline V lookup: CDR1 SGHRS, CDR2 YFSETQ. The CDR3 coding sequence is TGCGCCAGCAGGGAGCCGGGACGGCGGCACTATGGCTACACCTTC. This encodes CASREPGRRHYGYTF.

The chain links TRBV6-2 or TRBV6-3 to TRBJ2-3, with D possibly TRBD2 on 6 matching bases. The V gene lost 0 bases and the J gene lost 4 bases, with 29 bases spanning the gap. This CDR3 spans 21 amino acids. The germline V gene has CDR1 MNHEY and CDR2 SVGEGT. CDR3 DNA: TGTGCCAGCAGTTACTCGATCACTAGCACTAAGCCGCGTAAACTTTCAGATACGCAGTATTTT. Translating it yields CASSYSITSTKPRKLSDTQYF.

This clonotype was found a few times. The chain combines TRBV5-1 with TRBJ2-4; 8 bases map to TRBD1. The germline CDR1 and CDR2 sequences are SGHRS and YFSETQ. V was clipped by 4 bases and J by 8 bases; unmatched bases: 14. The CDR3 has 16 amino acids. This CDR3 reads CASSLTIVQQGDIQYF. CDR3 bases: TGCGCCAGCAGCCTGACGATCGTACAACAGGGGGACATTCAGTACTTC.

This clonotype occurred a few times. The rearrangement uses TRBV15 and TRBJ2-3, with D tentatively TRBD2 (6 bases). This CDR3 is 16 amino acids long. Trimming removed 1 base at V and 6 bases at J, with 17 bases between. The V gene's germline CDR1 is LNHNV and CDR2 YYDKDF (reference sequence). The CDR3 nucleotides are TGTGCCACCAGCAGAGGTGGGACTGCTGTGGCTGATACGCAGTATTTT. Protein: CATSRGGTAVADTQYF.

This clonotype came up a few times. The J gene is TRBJ2-1, the V gene TRBV4-3; 7 nucleotides align to TRBD2. Trimming removed 2 bases from V and 4 bases from J; junction bases left unmatched: 11. Germline assignment: CDR1 LGHNA and CDR2 YSLEER. CDR3 length: 17 residues. CDR3 sequence: CASSQSPTSATYNEQFF. DNA for the CDR3: TGCGCCAGCAGCCAATCGCCTACTAGCGCGACTTACAATGAGCAGTTCTTC.

This clonotype occurred a few times. In DNA form, the CDR3 reads TGTGCCAGCAGCTCCTTAGCGGGAGAAGAGGAGACCCAGTACTTC. It encodes CASSSLAGEEETQYF. The chain recombines TRBV7-9 with TRBJ2-5; 9 bases match TRBD2. The germline CDR1 and CDR2 sequences are SEHNR and FQNEAQ (reference sequence). Trimming took 4 bases from V and 5 from J; bases not matched to a gene: 8. The CDR3 consists of 15 residues.

V gene TRBV29-1 combines with J gene TRBJ2-3; 7 bases agree with TRBD1. The CDR3 loop spans 16 amino acids. Germline trimming cut 0 bases from V and 0 bases from J; bases unmatched to any gene: 6. The germline gives CDR1 SQVTM, CDR2 ANQGSEA. The CDR3 spells CSVEDLGQKSTDTQYF. The CDR3 DNA follows: TGCAGCGTTGAAGATTTGGGACAGAAGAGCACAGATACGCAGTATTTT.

The rearrangement joins TRBV29-1 to TRBJ1-2; the D gene is possibly TRBD1 (5 bases). CDR3 length: 15 residues. The V gene's germline CDR1 is SQVTM and CDR2 ANQGSEA. V was pared by 1 base and J by 4 bases, with 16 bases between. CDR3 nucleotides: TGCAGCGTTGAAGTACCCGGGACCGAGGTCTATGGCTACACCTTC. Protein: CSVEVPGTEVYGYTF. The full variable domain, with the rest looked up from reference TRBV29-1 and TRBJ1-2, is SAVISQKPSRDICQRGTSLTIQCQVDSQVTMMFWYRQQPGQSLTLIATANQGSEATYESGFVIDKFPISRPNLTFSTLTVSNMSPEDSSIYLCSVEVPGTEVYGYTFGSGTRLTVV.

This chain uses TRBV29-1 with TRBJ2-5; possibly TRBD2 for D (6 bases). V was clipped by 6 bases and J by 2 bases, with 10 bases between them. Looked up from germline, CDR1 is SQVTM and CDR2 is ANQGSEA. The CDR3 covers 12 residues. CDR3 region: CSVGLPQETQYF. DNA for the CDR3: TGCAGCGTGGGACTTCCACAAGAGACCCAGTACTTC. The full variable domain, in which reference TRBV29-1 and TRBJ2-5 provide the parts outside the CDR3, is SAVISQKPSRDICQRGTSLTIQCQVDSQVTMMFWYRQQPGQSLTLIATANQGSEATYESGFVIDKFPISRPNLTFSTLTVSNMSPEDSSIYLCSVGLPQETQYFGPGTRLLVL.

The chain has TRBV19 and TRBJ2-7, with 7 bases identical to TRBD2. CDR3 size: 15 residues. The junction had 7 bases not matched to a gene; V was cut back by 0 bases and J by 5 bases. The V gene's germline CDR1 is LNHDA and CDR2 SQIVND (reference sequence). CDR3 DNA sequence: TGTGCCAGTAGTATAGAGTATTCGGGAGGCCACGAGCAGTACTTC. Residues: CASSIEYSGGHEQYF.

This clonotype was counted a few times. The genes are TRBV5-5 and TRBJ2-2, with 8 bases matching TRBD2. The CDR3 runs to 18 residues. Per germline, CDR1 SGHKS and CDR2 YYEKEE (reference sequence). The V and J ends lost 2 bases and 1 base, in that order; junction bases with no gene match: 10. CDR3 coding DNA: TGTGCCAGCAGCTTTGGACTAGCCTTCGGGAGGAACACCGGGGAGCTGTTTTTT. Its protein product is CASSFGLAFGRNTGELFF.

There are a few counts of this clonotype. The chain couples TRBV11-1 to TRBJ1-1; tentatively, D is TRBD1 (6 bases). The ends were cut back, 3 bases at V and 1 base at J, with 24 bases in the middle. The CDR3 spans 19 residues. Germline loops: CDR1 SGHAT, CDR2 FQDESV (reference sequence). The CDR3 nucleotides are TGTGCCAGCAGCTTTGGCAGGGAGGGGGTCGGTAGGAGGAACACTGAAGCTTTCTTT. Amino acid sequence: CASSFGREGVGRRNTEAFF.

This clonotype was observed a few times. This rearrangement joins TRBV27 to TRBJ2-1, with 9 nucleotides matching TRBD1. V lost 5 bases and J lost 3; bases outside the gene matches: 2. Germline CDR1 MNHEY, CDR2 SMNVEV (reference sequence). The CDR3 extends over 14 amino acids. DNA of the CDR3: TGTGCCAGCAGTGGACAGGGGAACTACAATGAGCAGTTCTTC. Residues: CASSGQGNYNEQFF.

This clonotype was recorded at least ten times. The chain combines TRBV7-8 with TRBJ2-1; D gene uncertain. Germline loops: CDR1 SGHVS, CDR2 FQNEAQ. With 3 bases removed from V and 8 bases from J, the gap between germline ends came to 8 bases. This CDR3 has 12 residues. The CDR3 DNA reads as TGTGCCAGCAGCTTTGAGAGCGATGAGCAGTTCTTC. Its translation is CASSFESDEQFF.

The chain uses TRBV7-6 and TRBJ2-3; TRBD2 matches at 7 bases. Trimming cost V 0 bases and J 4 bases; bases outside gene matches: 1. The germline V gene encodes CDR1 SGHVS and CDR2 FNYEAQ. The CDR3 loop spans 14 amino acids. The CDR3 DNA is TGTGCCAGCAGCTTAGCGGCGGGAGCAGATACGCAGTATTTT. Its translation: CASSLAAGADTQYF.

This chain links TRBV7-9 with TRBJ2-2, with D maybe TRBD2 (6 bases). Germline-derived CDR1 and CDR2 are SEHNR and FQNEAQ (reference sequence). V shed 5 bases and J shed 3 bases, with 10 bases lying between them. The CDR3 contains 14 residues. In DNA form, the CDR3 reads TGTGCCAGCAGCCAGTGGGGGGACACCGGGGAGCTGTTTTTT. Protein: CASSQWGDTGELFF.

This clonotype was detected only a few times. The chain joins TRBV7-8 to TRBJ1-1, with D unclear. CDR3 length equals 11 residues. CDR1 and CDR2 from the germline V gene are SGHVS and FQNEAQ. The CDR3 is CASMENTEAFF. CDR3 bases: TGTGCTAGTATGGAGAACACTGAAGCTTTCTTT.

The chain recombines TRBV10-3 with TRBJ2-1; no firm D call. V lost 6 bases and J 4 bases, leaving 16 bases between the germline ends. CDR3 length: 15 residues. Germline V CDR1 and CDR2: ENHRY, SYGVKD. This CDR3 is CAISDAVASYNEQFF. Here the CDR3 DNA reads TGTGCCATCAGCGACGCCGTGGCATCTTACAATGAGCAGTTCTTC.

There are a few counts of this clonotype. The chain recombines TRBV11-2 with TRBJ2-7, with TRBD2 matching over 16 bases. The CDR3 length is 19 residues. Per germline, CDR1 SGHAT and CDR2 FQNNGV. V was clipped by 2 bases and J by 0 bases; unmatched bases: 7. The DNA of the CDR3 is TGTGCCAGCAGCTTACTTGTCGGGACTAGCGGGAGGGCCTCCTACGAGCAGTACTTC. Protein product: CASSLLVGTSGRASYEQYF. The full variable domain, completed using reference TRBV11-2 and TRBJ2-7, is EAGVAQSPRYKIIEKRQSVAFWCNPISGHATLYWYQQILGQGPKLLIQFQNNGVVDDSQLPKDRFSAERLKGVDSTLKIQPAKLEDSAVYLCASSLLVGTSGRASYEQYFGPGTRLTVT.

V is TRBV5-1 and J is TRBJ1-2; 7 nucleotides line up with TRBD1. V lost 7 bases, J lost 3 bases, and 18 bases stayed unmatched. The CDR3 contains 17 residues. Germline lookup yields CDR1 SGHRS and CDR2 YFSETQ. The CDR3 loop reads CASRDLGQTASHYGYTF. CDR3 DNA sequence: TGCGCCAGCCGGGATTTGGGACAGACCGCCTCCCACTATGGCTACACCTTC.

This clonotype was counted a few times. J is TRBJ1-6 and V is TRBV7-9, with TRBD1 identical over 9 bases. Trimming cost V 4 bases and J 10 bases; bases outside gene matches: 8. This CDR3 comprises 15 residues. Germline V gene sequence: CDR1 SEHNR, CDR2 FQNEAQ (reference sequence). This CDR3 is CASSSPGTGRSPLHF. The CDR3 region has the DNA TGTGCCAGCAGCTCCCCCGGGACAGGGAGGTCACCCCTCCACTTT.

This chain uses TRBV10-3 with TRBJ2-2; D uncertain. Germline CDR1 and CDR2: ENHRY and SYGVKD. Trimming left V 0 bases short and J 2 bases short, with 10 bases between. The CDR3 spans 16 residues. CDR3 sequence: CAISESFGSNTGELFF. The DNA of the CDR3 is TGTGCCATCAGTGAGTCCTTTGGGTCCAACACCGGGGAGCTGTTTTTT.

There are many counts of this clonotype. V gene TRBV20-1 combines with J gene TRBJ2-5; TRBD2 matches 12 bases. Trimming at V came to 4 bases and at J to 2 bases, leaving 20 bases not matched to a gene. From germline, CDR1 is DFQATT and CDR2 SNEGSKA (reference sequence). The CDR3 totals 20 residues. The CDR3 coding sequence is TGCAGTGCTAAAGGACTAGCGGGGCTCCCCTGGGCCAGCGTACAAGAGACCCAGTACTTC. Its protein is CSAKGLAGLPWASVQETQYF.

Remarks on this clonotype: At one of its ends the junction is not consistent with the germline gene, which may arise from a read error. The chain uses TRBV20-1 and TRBJ2-2; 7 bases fit TRBD1. CDR3 length equals 17 residues. Germline CDR1 reads DFQATT; CDR2 reads SNEGSKA (reference sequence). CDR3 sequence (DNA): TGCTGTGCTAGAGATCCAGGACAGGAAATAAACACCGGGGAGCTGTTTTTT. As protein: CCARDPGQEINTGELFF.

This clonotype has a handful of counts. This sequence joins TRBV19 and TRBJ1-5; the D gene is possibly TRBD1 (6 bases). Germline CDR1 and CDR2: LNHDA and SQIVND (reference sequence). Trimming removed 7 bases at V and 7 bases at J, with 17 bases between. The CDR3 consists of 14 residues. The CDR3: CASTPRGLGQPQHF. CDR3 nucleotides: TGTGCCAGTACCCCCAGGGGATTGGGACAGCCCCAGCATTTT. Full variable domain (missing parts from reference TRBV19 and TRBJ1-5): DGGITQSPKYLFRKEGQNVTLSCEQNLNHDAMYWYRQDPGQGLRLIYYSQIVNDFQKGDIAEGYSVSREKKESFPLTVTSAQKNPTAFYLCASTPRGLGQPQHFGDGTRLSIL.

The rearrangement uses TRBV3-1 and TRBJ2-1, with TRBD2 matching over 12 bases. This CDR3 has 18 residues. Germline CDR1 and CDR2: LGHDT and YNNKEL (reference sequence). The trim removed 1 base at V and 4 bases at J, leaving 8 bases unmatched. DNA for the CDR3: TGTGCCAGCAGCCAAGCCAGGTGGACTAGCGGGATGTACAATGAGCAGTTCTTC. Amino acid sequence: CASSQARWTSGMYNEQFF.